The 10 T cell receptor beta chains in this list originate from one sample, sequenced in a study of blood T cell repertoires in COVID-19. Using immunoSEQ multiplex PCR, the repertoire was profiled, and TCRdb retains in-frame clones only, with some absent. The sample has approximately 64,000 clones, roughly 84% seen once. Sequencing input: peripheral blood. The receptor source for this set is a man aged 65 to 79 with acute or convalescent COVID-19.

The V gene is TRBV10-3, the J gene TRBJ1-1; TRBD1 agrees at 10 bases. Germline CDR1 reads ENHRY; CDR2 reads SYGVKD. V gave up 10 bases and J gave up 0 bases; unmatched junction bases: 2. CDR3 length equals 13 residues. The CDR3 loop reads CATGTGVNTEAFF. CDR3 nucleotide sequence: TGTGCCACTGGGACAGGGGTGAACACTGAAGCTTTCTTT.

J is TRBJ2-7 and V is TRBV12-3 or TRBV12-4; no reliable D call. Trimming shortened V by 3 bases and J by 3 bases, and 6 bases separated the two germline ends. CDR3 length: 12 residues. Written as DNA, the CDR3 is TGTGCCAGCAGTTTTACAATCTACGAGCAGTACTTC. Amino acid sequence: CASSFTIYEQYF.

This clone was counted a single time. The chain has TRBV18 and TRBJ2-7; 7 bases fit TRBD2. Germline values: CDR1 KGHSH, CDR2 LQKENI. V was clipped by 3 bases and J by 3 bases; unmatched bases: 8. The CDR3 runs 15 residues. CDR3 protein: CASSPSAGDYYEQYF. The CDR3 nucleotides read TGTGCCAGCTCACCCTCGGCGGGGGACTACTACGAGCAGTACTTC. The entire variable domain, with the rest obtained from reference TRBV18 and TRBJ2-7, is as follows: NAGVMQNPRHLVRRRGQEARLRCSPMKGHSHVYWYRQLPEEGLKFMVYLQKENIIDESGMPKERFSAEFPKEGPSILRIQQVVRGDSAAYFCASSPSAGDYYEQYFGPGTRLTVT.

This clone was detected only a few times. The chain combines TRBV7-9 with TRBJ1-1; 7 nucleotides match TRBD1. V lost 6 bases and J lost 3; bases outside the gene matches: 10. The length of the CDR3 is 15 residues. From germline, CDR1 is SEHNR and CDR2 FQNEAQ (reference sequence). The CDR3 DNA reads as TGTGCCAGCAGTCCCGGACAGGTTGGGGACACTGAAGCTTTCTTT. Its translation is CASSPGQVGDTEAFF.

This chain connects TRBV5-6 to TRBJ2-5; D may be TRBD2 (7 bases). The CDR3 sequence is 14 residues long. In germline, CDR1 is SGHDT, CDR2 YYEEEE. V lost 7 bases to trimming and J lost 5 bases, with 18 bases between them. CDR3 in amino acids: CASCSGGLWETQYF. The CDR3 nucleotides read TGTGCCAGCTGTTCCGGGGGGCTCTGGGAGACCCAGTACTTC.

The chain joins TRBV12-5 to TRBJ2-1; D may be TRBD1 (5 bases). Between the trimmed V and J ends, which lost 2 bases and 6 bases, there was a span of 8 bases. The germline CDR1 and CDR2 sequences are LGHNT and FRNRAP. The CDR3 covers 13 residues. CDR3 sequence reads: CASGLSRANEQFF. The CDR3 DNA reads as TGTGCTAGTGGTTTGTCCAGGGCCAATGAGCAGTTCTTC.

This chain joins TRBV28 and TRBJ1-1, with 9 bases that match TRBD1. The V gene's germline CDR1 is MDHEN and CDR2 SYDVKM. J gave up 5 bases and V 4 bases, and 14 bases lay outside the gene matches. The CDR3 has 17 amino acids. CDR3 sequence: CASSSPGQGIGGTEAFF. The CDR3 DNA is TGTGCCAGCAGTTCCCCGGGACAGGGAATCGGGGGTACTGAAGCTTTCTTT.

The chain is built from TRBV27 and TRBJ2-7; 8 nucleotides match TRBD2. Germline CDR1 is MNHEY and CDR2 is SMNVEV (reference sequence). This CDR3 region has 16 residues. V shed 4 bases and J 3 bases; nucleotides not matched to a gene: 11. CDR3 sequence reads: CASSSDKRGPDYEQYF. The CDR3 bases are TGTGCCAGCAGTTCGGACAAGCGGGGGCCCGACTACGAGCAGTACTTC.

This clone was found a few times. The chain uses TRBV6-5 and TRBJ2-7; 12 bases map to TRBD1. V shed 6 bases, J shed 5 bases, and the junction held 2 bases outside the gene matches. CDR3 length: 13 residues. Germline CDR1 reads MNHEY; CDR2 reads SVGAGI. As DNA, the CDR3 is TGTGCCAGCAGGGGACAGGGGGCCGACGAGCAGTACTTC. Protein sequence: CASRGQGADEQYF.

The V call is TRBV7-9, the J call TRBJ1-3; perhaps TRBD1 as D (5 bases). The V end lost 3 bases, the J end lost 0 bases, and 12 bases lay between the germline ends. This CDR3 spans 16 amino acids. The germline gives CDR1 SEHNR, CDR2 FQNEAQ (reference sequence). For the CDR3, the DNA is TGTGCCAGCAGCTTTCAAGGGGCCCTCTCTGGAAACACCATATATTTT. Its protein product is CASSFQGALSGNTIYF.